This entry lists 30 T cell receptor beta chains sequenced from one sample in a study of cytomegalovirus exposure and HLA in healthy donors. PCR employed 60 Vbeta and 13 Jbeta primers. Profiled with immunoSEQ multiplex PCR; TCRdb holds only in-frame clones, not every one. The sample lists approximately 220,000 clones; roughly 80% were seen once. Sample: PBMCs. The receptors come from a man aged 25-45 years in good health and CMV-seronegative.

This chain links TRBV9 with TRBJ2-2, with D possibly being TRBD1 (5 bases). V lost 1 base, J lost 0 bases, and 16 bases lay in between. In germline, CDR1 is SGDLS, CDR2 YYNGEE. The CDR3 extends over 18 amino acids. CDR3 nucleotides: TGTGCCAGCAGCGTATTTCGGCCTGACAGACCGAACACCGGGGAGCTGTTTTTT. This sequence encodes CASSVFRPDRPNTGELFF.

The chain combines TRBV5-1 with TRBJ1-2; D is unclear. The CDR3 sequence is 15 residues long. Germline V gene data show CDR1 as SGHRS and CDR2 as YFSETQ. V was cut by 0 bases and J by 0 bases, with 9 bases left in between. The DNA for the CDR3 is TGCGCCAGCAGCTTGGACAGTAACTCTAACTATGGCTACACCTTC. It encodes CASSLDSNSNYGYTF. Combining the CDR3 with reference TRBV5-1 and TRBJ1-2 gives the whole variable domain KAGVTQTPRYLIKTRGQQVTLSCSPISGHRSVSWYQQTPGQGLQFLFEYFSETQRNKGNFPGRFSGRQFSNSRSEMNVSTLELGDSALYLCASSLDSNSNYGYTFGSGTRLTVV.

This chain links TRBV4-2 with TRBJ2-5; tentative D call: TRBD1 (5 bases). The CDR3 has 15 residues. V gave up 4 bases and J gave up 5 bases, with 17 bases separating them. The germline gives CDR1 LGHNA, CDR2 YNFKEQ. The CDR3, as DNA: TGTGCCAGCAGCCCGACAGTCTTAAATCGCGAGACCCAGTACTTC. Translation: CASSPTVLNRETQYF.

This clone was counted a few times. The V and J genes are TRBV6-1 and TRBJ2-5; 11 nucleotides agree with TRBD1. V gave up 1 base and J gave up 5 bases; unmatched junction bases: 3. The V gene's germline CDR1 is MNHNS and CDR2 SASEGT. This CDR3 contains 15 residues. The CDR3 DNA reads as TGTGCCAGCAGTGAAGGGACAGGGGGCCCGGAGACCCAGTACTTC. This translates into CASSEGTGGPETQYF.

This rearrangement joins TRBV5-1 to TRBJ1-1, with D possibly matching TRBD1 (5 bases). The CDR3 totals 16 residues. With 5 bases removed from V and 0 bases from J, the gap between germline ends came to 17 bases. Germline CDR1 and CDR2: SGHRS and YFSETQ. CDR3 amino acids: CASRPPFGGMNTEAFF. The CDR3 bases are TGCGCCAGCAGACCTCCGTTCGGGGGGATGAACACTGAAGCTTTCTTT. The whole variable domain, remainder taken from reference TRBV5-1 and TRBJ1-1, is KAGVTQTPRYLIKTRGQQVTLSCSPISGHRSVSWYQQTPGQGLQFLFEYFSETQRNKGNFPGRFSGRQFSNSRSEMNVSTLELGDSALYLCASRPPFGGMNTEAFFGQGTRLTVV.

The V and J genes are TRBV19 and TRBJ1-1; D gene unclear. V was pared by 3 bases and J by 5 bases, with 13 bases between. CDR3 length: 14 residues. Germline assignment: CDR1 LNHDA and CDR2 SQIVND (reference sequence). The CDR3 nucleotides read TGTGCCAGTAGTATCGTGGCAGGTATAACTGAAGCTTTCTTT. Encoded protein: CASSIVAGITEAFF.

The gene calls are TRBV25-1 and TRBJ2-1; 7 positions match TRBD2. Germline CDR1 reads MGHDK; CDR2 reads SYGVNS. The CDR3 covers 14 residues. V shed 3 bases, J shed 8 bases, and the junction held 7 bases outside the gene matches. The CDR3 DNA is TGTGCCAGCAGTGAGGGAGGGTTTGGTCATGAGCAGTTCTTC. This codes for CASSEGGFGHEQFF. The variable domain in full, completed from reference TRBV25-1 and TRBJ2-1, reads EADIYQTPRYLVIGTGKKITLECSQTMGHDKMYWYQQDPGMELHLIHYSYGVNSTEKGDLSSESTVSRIRTEHFPLTLESARPSHTSQYLCASSEGGFGHEQFFGPGTRLTVL.

The chain is built from TRBV7-9 and TRBJ2-7; D ambiguous. The germline CDR1 and CDR2 sequences are SEHNR and FQNEAQ (reference sequence). Trimming cost V 1 base and J 2 bases, with 3 bases left between them. This CDR3 has 12 amino acids. The CDR3 sequence is CASSLVTYEQYF. CDR3 in DNA: TGTGCCAGCAGCTTAGTCACCTACGAGCAGTACTTC. The full variable domain, in which reference TRBV7-9 and TRBJ2-7 provide the parts outside the CDR3, is DTGVSQNPRHKITKRGQNVTFRCDPISEHNRLYWYRQTLGQGPEFLTYFQNEAQLEKSRLLSDRFSAERPKGSFSTLEIQRTEQGDSAMYLCASSLVTYEQYFGPGTRLTVT.

CDR3 sequence (DNA): TGTGCCACCCGGCAGGGTTGGGACACTGAAGCTTTCTTT. Its protein product is CATRQGWDTEAFF. The rearrangement joins TRBV6-6 to TRBJ1-1; D is perhaps TRBD1 (5 bases). CDR3 length: 13 amino acids. Between the trimmed V and J ends, which lost 10 bases and 3 bases, there was a span of 15 bases. CDR1 and CDR2 from the germline V gene are MNHNY and SVGAGI (reference sequence).

CDR3 sequence (DNA): TGTGCCAGCACTCAAGACAGGGGTGGCCAGCCCCAGCATTTT. Its protein is CASTQDRGGQPQHF. The chain employs TRBV2 and TRBJ1-5; 8 nucleotides align to TRBD1. The CDR3 totals 14 residues. CDR1 is SNHLY, CDR2 FYNNEI, per germline. V dropped 7 bases and J dropped 7; count of bases not matched to a gene: 9. The full variable domain, rest sourced from reference TRBV2 and TRBJ1-5, is EPEVTQTPSHQVTQMGQEVILRCVPISNHLYFYWYRQILGQKVEFLVSFYNNEISEKSEIFDDQFSVERPDGSNFTLKIRSTKLEDSAMYFCASTQDRGGQPQHFGDGTRLSIL.

The V and J genes are TRBV9 and TRBJ1-1; 9 nucleotides match TRBD1. Germline trimming cut 3 bases from V and 12 bases from J; bases unmatched to any gene: 6. Germline V gene sequence: CDR1 SGDLS, CDR2 YYNGEE. The CDR3 has 12 residues. The CDR3 spells CASSGTGTGTFF. CDR3 nucleotide sequence: TGTGCCAGCAGCGGGACCGGGACAGGGACTTTCTTT.

V usage is TRBV7-8 and J usage is TRBJ1-1, with a weak D call TRBD1 (6 bases). V lost 5 bases and J lost 0, with 13 bases in between. The CDR3 has 15 residues. CDR1 SGHVS and CDR2 FQNEAQ come from the germline V gene. The CDR3 DNA reads TGTGCCAGCAGCCCCCGACAGGTTATGAACACTGAAGCTTTCTTT. Protein: CASSPRQVMNTEAFF.

The V call is TRBV5-1, the J call TRBJ2-7; perhaps TRBD1 as D (6 bases). The germline CDR1 and CDR2 sequences are SGHRS and YFSETQ. Trimming removed 5 bases from V and 2 bases from J, with 20 bases in between. The CDR3 is 16 residues long. This CDR3 is CASSGGWGQGTYEQYF. CDR3 in DNA: TGCGCCAGCAGTGGCGGATGGGGGCAAGGGACCTACGAGCAGTACTTC. Using reference TRBV5-1 and TRBJ2-7 for the parts outside the CDR3, the full variable domain is KAGVTQTPRYLIKTRGQQVTLSCSPISGHRSVSWYQQTPGQGLQFLFEYFSETQRNKGNFPGRFSGRQFSNSRSEMNVSTLELGDSALYLCASSGGWGQGTYEQYFGPGTRLTVT.

The genes are TRBV5-4 and TRBJ2-2; no clear D. The V end lost 2 bases, the J end lost 9 bases, and 11 bases lay between the germline ends. The CDR3 contains 13 residues. Germline CDR1 and CDR2: SGHNT and YYREEE (reference sequence). CDR3 sequence (DNA): TGTGCCAGCAGCTTCTCGGGTACCCGGGAGCTGTTTTTT. Translated, it gives CASSFSGTRELFF. Looking up the rest from reference TRBV5-4 and TRBJ2-2 gives the full variable domain: ETGVTQSPTHLIKTRGQQVTLRCSSQSGHNTVSWYQQALGQGPQFIFQYYREEENGRGNFPPRFSGLQFPNYSSELNVNALELDDSALYLCASSFSGTRELFFGEGSRLTVL.

Notes on this clone: The same CDR3 can be traced to other DNA sequences in this sample. J is TRBJ2-1 and V is TRBV9; maybe TRBD1 (5 bases). The V end lost 0 bases, the J end lost 3 bases, and 7 bases lay between the germline ends. This CDR3 is built from 14 residues. Germline lookup yields CDR1 SGDLS and CDR2 YYNGEE. DNA of the CDR3: TGTGCCAGCAGCGTAGGGCAGGGCTACAATGAGCAGTTCTTC. Protein sequence: CASSVGQGYNEQFF.

The chain is built from TRBV27 and TRBJ2-1; 8 nucleotides line up with TRBD2. The length of the CDR3 is 18 residues. Germline CDR1 MNHEY, CDR2 SMNVEV (reference sequence). J gave up 6 bases and V 2 bases, and 15 bases lay outside the gene matches. The CDR3 sequence is CASSLLSQLAGLINEQFF. The CDR3 coding sequence is TGTGCCAGCAGTTTACTTTCCCAGCTAGCGGGTCTGATCAATGAGCAGTTCTTC.

The chain joins TRBV4-1 to TRBJ1-6, with TRBD1 identical over 8 bases. CDR3 length: 16 residues. J gave up 7 bases and V 4 bases, and 9 bases lay outside the gene matches. CDR1 is MGHRA, CDR2 YSYEKL, per germline. The CDR3 bases are TGCGCCAGCAGCCTCCGGACAGGGAAAAACAATTCACCCCTCCACTTT. This encodes CASSLRTGKNNSPLHF.

V and J are TRBV27 and TRBJ1-1; possible D gene TRBD1, 5 bases. V gave up 5 bases and J gave up 1 base, with 17 bases separating them. The CDR3 spans 16 residues. Germline V gene sequence: CDR1 MNHEY, CDR2 SMNVEV (reference sequence). The CDR3 sequence: CASSPGLGRGNTEAFF. CDR3 nucleotides: TGTGCCAGCAGTCCGGGACTGGGAAGGGGGAACACTGAAGCTTTCTTT.

V and J are TRBV7-9 and TRBJ1-2, with 7 bases aligning to TRBD1. The ends lost 6 bases at V and 6 bases at J; junction bases unmatched: 16. Germline lookup yields CDR1 SEHNR and CDR2 FQNEAQ (reference sequence). The CDR3 covers 16 residues. The chain's CDR3 is CASSLPVTGSHDGYTF. The DNA of the CDR3 is TGTGCCAGCAGTCTTCCCGTGACAGGGAGCCACGATGGCTACACCTTC.

The rearrangement links TRBV19 to TRBJ2-1; 9 nucleotides align to TRBD2. The V gene end was trimmed by 6 bases and the J gene end by 9 bases; junction bases not matched to a gene: 12. The germline V gene has CDR1 LNHDA and CDR2 SQIVND (reference sequence). The CDR3 consists of 15 residues. The CDR3 here is CASRDLGGGAAEQFF. Written as DNA, the CDR3 is TGTGCCAGTAGAGACCTGGGCGGGGGGGCCGCTGAGCAGTTCTTC.

As to this clone: In the same sample, other DNA sequences code for this CDR3. This chain connects TRBV7-9 to TRBJ1-1, with D perhaps matching TRBD1 (5 bases). Looked up from germline, CDR1 is SEHNR and CDR2 is FQNEAQ (reference sequence). The CDR3 covers 13 residues. The V end lost 3 bases, the J end lost 2 bases, and 7 bases lay between the germline ends. The CDR3 DNA is TGTGCCAGCAGCTTCGGGGGAAACACTGAAGCTTTCTTT. Protein product: CASSFGGNTEAFF.

The chain combines TRBV5-1 with TRBJ1-1, with 7 bases matching TRBD1. The CDR3 contains 14 residues. With V trimmed by 0 bases and J by 4 bases, 3 bases remained unmatched. Germline CDR1 reads SGHRS; CDR2 reads YFSETQ. This CDR3 is CASSLEQGITEAFF. Here the CDR3 DNA reads TGCGCCAGCAGCTTGGAACAGGGGATCACTGAAGCTTTCTTT. The full variable domain, with the rest looked up from reference TRBV5-1 and TRBJ1-1, is KAGVTQTPRYLIKTRGQQVTLSCSPISGHRSVSWYQQTPGQGLQFLFEYFSETQRNKGNFPGRFSGRQFSNSRSEMNVSTLELGDSALYLCASSLEQGITEAFFGQGTRLTVV.

This clone occurred a few times. The chain employs TRBV5-1 and TRBJ1-5; D unresolved. CDR1 and CDR2 (germline): SGHRS, YFSETQ. Trimming pared 2 bases from V and 7 bases from J, leaving 10 bases between. This CDR3 spans 13 amino acids. The CDR3 protein is CASSFWGGQPQHF. The CDR3, as DNA: TGCGCCAGCAGCTTTTGGGGAGGCCAGCCCCAGCATTTT. The whole variable domain, filled in from reference TRBV5-1 and TRBJ1-5, reads KAGVTQTPRYLIKTRGQQVTLSCSPISGHRSVSWYQQTPGQGLQFLFEYFSETQRNKGNFPGRFSGRQFSNSRSEMNVSTLELGDSALYLCASSFWGGQPQHFGDGTRLSIL.

The CDR3 DNA follows: TGTGCCAGCAGATTTACTGACAGGATCTCCTACGAGCAGTACTTC. Its protein is CASRFTDRISYEQYF. The chain recombines TRBV28 with TRBJ2-7; maybe TRBD1 (6 bases). The CDR3 runs to 15 residues. The germline gives CDR1 MDHEN, CDR2 SYDVKM. V was shortened by 6 bases and J by 0 bases, with 15 bases between the two germline ends.

This clone was counted between two and nine times. The genes are TRBV19 and TRBJ1-1, with 10 bases matching TRBD1. This CDR3 spans 17 amino acids. The V gene end was trimmed by 4 bases and the J gene end by 1 base; junction bases not matched to a gene: 9. CDR1 is LNHDA and CDR2 is SQIVND in the germline V gene (reference sequence). Written as DNA, the CDR3 is TGTGCCAGTAGTAGACTCAGCCGACAGGGGGCGAACACTGAAGCTTTCTTT. Residues: CASSRLSRQGANTEAFF.

The rearrangement joins TRBV6-4 to TRBJ2-7; 9 nucleotides match TRBD1. The V gene's germline CDR1 is MRHNA and CDR2 SNTAGT. The J segment lost 6 bases and the V segment lost 4 bases, leaving 7 bases of the junction unmatched. The CDR3 contains 14 residues. CDR3 DNA sequence: TGTGCCAGCAGTGGGAGGGACAGGGACTCCGAGCAGTACTTC. This sequence encodes CASSGRDRDSEQYF.

The chain is built from TRBV18 and TRBJ2-5; TRBD2 aligns across 8 bases. The CDR3 runs to 15 residues. Germline CDR1 is KGHSH and CDR2 is LQKENI. The J segment lost 5 bases and the V segment lost 2 bases, leaving 7 bases of the junction unmatched. The CDR3 sequence: CASSPVTGGQETQYF. CDR3 sequence (DNA): TGTGCCAGCTCACCAGTCACGGGGGGGCAGGAGACCCAGTACTTC. Full variable domain (rest looked up from reference TRBV18 and TRBJ2-5): NAGVMQNPRHLVRRRGQEARLRCSPMKGHSHVYWYRQLPEEGLKFMVYLQKENIIDESGMPKERFSAEFPKEGPSILRIQQVVRGDSAAYFCASSPVTGGQETQYFGPGTRLLVL.

This chain links TRBV19 with TRBJ2-5; D possibly corresponds to TRBD1 (5 bases). CDR1 is LNHDA, CDR2 SQIVND, per germline (reference sequence). The ends were cut back, 1 base at V and 0 bases at J, with 15 bases in the middle. The CDR3 is 17 residues long. The CDR3: CASSIGGHLLYQETQYF. The CDR3 DNA sequence: TGTGCCAGTAGTATAGGAGGACACCTTTTGTACCAAGAGACCCAGTACTTC.

Notes on this clone: A read error may produce the germline difference seen at one junction end. The rearrangement uses TRBV15 and TRBJ2-2; the match to TRBD1 covers 7 bases. The CDR3 spans 15 residues. Germline V CDR1 and CDR2: LNHNV, YYDKDF (reference sequence). The CDR3 bases are TGTGCCGCCAGCAGAGTGTTGACAGGGACCGGGGAGCTGTTTTTT. Translation: CAASRVLTGTGELFF.

This clone appeared a few times. The genes are TRBV6-5 and TRBJ1-4, with D maybe TRBD1 (5 bases). Trimming took 6 bases from V and 4 from J, leaving 12 bases between them. Germline lookup yields CDR1 MNHEY and CDR2 SVGAGI. The CDR3 has 14 residues. The CDR3, as DNA: TGTGCCAGCAGGGGATGGGGCTATAATGAAAAACTGTTTTTT. Encoded protein: CASRGWGYNEKLFF.